The next 30 T cell receptor beta chains were all read from a single sample in a study of cytomegalovirus exposure and HLA in healthy donors. Both 60 Vbeta primers and 13 Jbeta primers went into the PCR. Method: immunoSEQ multiplex PCR; TCRdb's copy keeps in-frame clones and lacks some. The repertoire has around 110,000 clones, 79% of them found once; the top ten carry over 3.5%. Sequencing was performed on PBMCs. These TCRs come from a man in his thirties or forties in good health and CMV-seropositive.

This chain uses TRBV27 with TRBJ2-7, with 7 bases that match TRBD1. Germline CDR1 is MNHEY and CDR2 is SMNVEV (reference sequence). V shed 3 bases, J shed 1 base, and the junction held 6 bases outside the gene matches. CDR3 length: 15 amino acids. This chain's CDR3 is CASSFGTVGSYEQYF. DNA of the CDR3: TGTGCCAGCAGTTTCGGGACAGTGGGGTCCTACGAGCAGTACTTC.

The genes are TRBV11-2 and TRBJ1-3, with D possibly being TRBD1 (5 bases). This CDR3 has 16 residues. Trimming removed 4 bases at V and 0 bases at J, with 13 bases between. CDR1 SGHAT and CDR2 FQNNGV come from the germline V gene. Written as DNA, the CDR3 is TGTGCCAGCAGCTGGGGGGACCGTGGCTCTGGAAACACCATATATTTT. Protein: CASSWGDRGSGNTIYF. The variable domain in full, with the rest retrieved from reference TRBV11-2 and TRBJ1-3, is EAGVAQSPRYKIIEKRQSVAFWCNPISGHATLYWYQQILGQGPKLLIQFQNNGVVDDSQLPKDRFSAERLKGVDSTLKIQPAKLEDSAVYLCASSWGDRGSGNTIYFGEGSWLTVV.

The V and J genes are TRBV9 and TRBJ2-7; 9 nucleotides agree with TRBD1. V lost 4 bases, J lost 6 bases, and 11 bases stayed unmatched. The CDR3 length is 15 residues. Germline-derived CDR1 and CDR2 are SGDLS and YYNGEE. The CDR3 DNA follows: TGTGCCAGCAGCTTAGACAGGGGGAACGTCGGCGAGCAGTACTTC. Amino acid sequence: CASSLDRGNVGEQYF.

The chain joins TRBV14 to TRBJ2-1; D might be TRBD2 (6 bases). The V end lost 4 bases, the J end lost 0 bases, and 13 bases lay between the germline ends. This CDR3 has 16 residues. Germline-derived CDR1 and CDR2 are SGHDN and FVKESK. The CDR3 nucleotides read TGTGCCAGCAGCCCCTGGCGGGGCGGCTCCTACAATGAGCAGTTCTTC. It specifies CASSPWRGGSYNEQFF.

V usage is TRBV4-3 and J usage is TRBJ1-2; TRBD1 is a possible D gene (5 bases). Per the germline V gene, CDR1 is LGHNA and CDR2 is YSLEER. Trimming removed 1 base at V and 0 bases at J, with 6 bases between. CDR3 size: 14 residues. In nucleotides, the CDR3 is TGCGCCAGCAGCCAAGTGACAGCTAACTATGGCTACACCTTC. Its translation: CASSQVTANYGYTF.

The rearrangement uses TRBV6-1 and TRBJ2-7; possibly TRBD2 for D (6 bases). Trimming stripped 8 bases from V and 4 bases from J, with 15 bases between. The CDR3 runs 13 residues. Germline values: CDR1 MNHNS, CDR2 SASEGT. CDR3 loop: CASRREWSYEQYF. CDR3 in DNA: TGTGCCAGCCGGAGGGAGTGGTCTTACGAGCAGTACTTC.

CDR3 bases: TGTGCCAGCAGTTTAGATCAGGAAAGCACAGATACGCAGTATTTT. It translates to CASSLDQESTDTQYF. This chain joins TRBV27 and TRBJ2-3; D not certain. This CDR3 comprises 15 residues. The germline CDR1 and CDR2 sequences are MNHEY and SMNVEV (reference sequence). V was pared by 2 bases and J by 0 bases, with 9 bases between.

The gene calls are TRBV4-3 and TRBJ1-1, with D uncertain. V lost 0 bases to trimming and J lost 7 bases, with 12 bases between them. The CDR3 has 14 amino acids. Germline V gene lookup returns CDR1 LGHNA and CDR2 YSLEER. The CDR3 nucleotides read TGCGCCAGCAGCCAAGATCCATTTAGTGTTGAAGCTTTCTTT. Amino acids: CASSQDPFSVEAFF.

The chain is built from TRBV10-3 and TRBJ2-5; 7 bases agree with TRBD1. Germline V CDR1 and CDR2: ENHRY, SYGVKD. The V and J ends lost 10 bases and 2 bases, in that order; junction bases with no gene match: 7. CDR3 size: 13 residues. This CDR3 reads CASHRDRQETQYF. CDR3 DNA sequence: TGTGCCAGCCACCGGGACAGACAAGAGACCCAGTACTTC.

This clone was observed a single time. V and J are TRBV6-5 and TRBJ1-2, with 7 positions matching TRBD1. The J segment lost 9 bases and the V segment lost 5 bases, leaving 9 bases of the junction unmatched. CDR1 is MNHEY and CDR2 is SVGAGI in the germline V gene. The CDR3 covers 13 residues. The chain's CDR3 is CASSRLPTGSYTF. Here the CDR3 DNA reads TGTGCCAGCAGTCGTCTCCCGACAGGGAGCTACACCTTC.

This CDR3 reads CASSVSFQGAHGYTF. DNA of the CDR3: TGTGCCAGCAGCGTTTCGTTCCAGGGGGCGCATGGCTACACCTTC. J is TRBJ1-2 and V is TRBV9; the match to TRBD1 covers 8 bases. With V trimmed by 2 bases and J by 6 bases, 9 bases remained unmatched. The CDR3 has 15 residues. Germline V gives CDR1 SGDLS, CDR2 YYNGEE.

This clone was detected only a few times. CDR3 amino acids: CASSTRGGNTDTQYF. The CDR3 bases are TGTGCCAGCAGCACCAGGGGCGGTAACACAGATACGCAGTATTTT. The rearrangement joins TRBV7-9 to TRBJ2-3, with D maybe TRBD1 (6 bases). The CDR3 totals 15 residues. With 5 bases removed from V and 2 bases from J, the gap between germline ends came to 14 bases. Germline V gives CDR1 SEHNR, CDR2 FQNEAQ (reference sequence). The whole variable domain, remainder taken from reference TRBV7-9 and TRBJ2-3, is DTGVSQNPRHKITKRGQNVTFRCDPISEHNRLYWYRQTLGQGPEFLTYFQNEAQLEKSRLLSDRFSAERPKGSFSTLEIQRTEQGDSAMYLCASSTRGGNTDTQYFGPGTRLTVL.

The chain carries TRBV6-5 and TRBJ2-7, with D possibly matching TRBD1 (5 bases). The ends were cut back, 2 bases at V and 2 bases at J, with 13 bases in the middle. CDR3 length: 15 residues. Germline assignment: CDR1 MNHEY and CDR2 SVGAGI. CDR3 protein: CASSYRQSNTYEQYF. As DNA, the CDR3 is TGTGCCAGCAGTTACCGACAGTCTAATACCTACGAGCAGTACTTC.

The V and J genes are TRBV14 and TRBJ2-7; D unclear. V was pared by 0 bases and J by 3 bases, with 6 bases between. This CDR3 region has 13 residues. The germline V gene has CDR1 SGHDN and CDR2 FVKESK. CDR3 DNA sequence: TGTGCCAGCAGCCAAGAACCGAGCTACGAGCAGTACTTC. This gives the protein CASSQEPSYEQYF.

This clone was seen once. The chain joins TRBV29-1 to TRBJ2-1; 8 nucleotides align to TRBD2. This CDR3 comprises 12 residues. Germline assignment: CDR1 SQVTM and CDR2 ANQGSEA. The ends lost 8 bases at V and 3 bases at J; junction bases unmatched: 3. CDR3 amino acids: CSLAGGYNEQFF. CDR3 sequence (DNA): TGCAGCCTTGCGGGGGGCTACAATGAGCAGTTCTTC.

The DNA of the CDR3 is TGTGCCAGCAGTAGAGTCCTAGCGTCGACAGATACGCAGTATTTT. It translates to CASSRVLASTDTQYF. V and J are TRBV6-5 and TRBJ2-3; tentatively, D is TRBD2 (6 bases). CDR1 is MNHEY, CDR2 SVGAGI, per germline. The V end was cut by 5 bases, the J end by 3 bases, with 15 bases between. The CDR3 runs 15 residues.

This rearrangement joins TRBV28 to TRBJ2-7; D call uncertain. Trimming pared 3 bases from V and 2 bases from J, leaving 11 bases between. This CDR3 region has 14 residues. Germline V gives CDR1 MDHEN, CDR2 SYDVKM. CDR3 sequence reads: CASSFKRIPYEQYF. CDR3 DNA: TGTGCCAGCAGTTTCAAGAGAATACCCTACGAGCAGTACTTC.

The V gene is TRBV7-2, the J gene TRBJ2-5; 7 positions agree with TRBD2. With the DNA end fitting TRBJ2-7 better, the J assignment may be wrong. The CDR3 contains 15 residues. The germline V gene encodes CDR1 SGHTA and CDR2 FQGNSA. CDR3: CASSFSGTTFYEQYF. For the CDR3, the DNA is TGTGCCAGCAGCTTCTCCGGGACTACCTTCTACGAGCAGTACTTC.

The rearrangement links TRBV7-2 to TRBJ2-1; possibly TRBD2 for D (5 bases). Germline V gene sequence: CDR1 SGHTA, CDR2 FQGNSA. V was trimmed by 8 bases and J by 10 bases, leaving 18 bases between them. This CDR3 region has 13 residues. The CDR3, as DNA: TGTGCCAGCTGTCCCTACGGGGTACGCGAGCAGTTCTTC. Translated: CASCPYGVREQFF.

The chain has TRBV6-6 and TRBJ2-7; D is perhaps TRBD2 (5 bases). Trimming took off 9 bases at V and 0 bases at J, with 15 bases between the two ends. The CDR3 extends over 14 amino acids. Germline loops: CDR1 MNHNY, CDR2 SVGAGI (reference sequence). This chain's CDR3 is CASADPGSSYEQYF. The CDR3, as DNA: TGTGCCAGTGCGGATCCGGGGAGCTCCTACGAGCAGTACTTC.

The chain combines TRBV11-2 with TRBJ2-7, with 7 bases identical to TRBD2. This CDR3 spans 15 amino acids. Germline trimming cut 1 base from V and 0 bases from J; bases unmatched to any gene: 3. The germline V gene has CDR1 SGHAT and CDR2 FQNNGV. The CDR3 loop is CASSLGGGPSYEQYF. For the CDR3, the DNA is TGTGCCAGCAGCTTAGGCGGGGGACCCTCCTACGAGCAGTACTTC.

A single count supports this clone. J is TRBJ1-1 and V is TRBV27; the D gene is possibly TRBD1 (6 bases). Trimming cost V 5 bases and J 1 base, with 11 bases left between them. The CDR3 contains 14 residues. Germline V gene lookup returns CDR1 MNHEY and CDR2 SMNVEV (reference sequence). As DNA, the CDR3 is TGTGCCAGCAGTCTCGGACAGAGGAACACTGAAGCTTTCTTT. Its translation: CASSLGQRNTEAFF.

The rearrangement joins TRBV6-5 to TRBJ2-7; D gene ambiguous. The CDR3 length is 13 residues. Germline V CDR1 and CDR2: MNHEY, SVGAGI. The ends were cut back, 1 base at V and 2 bases at J, with 6 bases in the middle. As DNA, the CDR3 is TGTGCCAGCAGTTACTTACCAGCCTACGAGCAGTACTTC. Translated, it gives CASSYLPAYEQYF.

CDR3 sequence: CASSVDMGGSTDTQYF. CDR3 nucleotide sequence: TGTGCCAGCAGCGTAGATATGGGGGGAAGCACAGATACGCAGTATTTT. V and J are TRBV9 and TRBJ2-3, with D perhaps TRBD2 (6 bases). This CDR3 is 16 amino acids long. Germline V gene lookup returns CDR1 SGDLS and CDR2 YYNGEE. V lost 0 bases and J 0 bases, leaving 11 bases between the germline ends.

The V and J genes are TRBV27 and TRBJ1-2; D call uncertain. Trimming took 6 bases from V and 2 from J, leaving 10 bases between them. The CDR3 is 13 amino acids. The germline V gene has CDR1 MNHEY and CDR2 SMNVEV (reference sequence). Written as DNA, the CDR3 is TGTGCCAGCAGAAGAGATTCAAACTATGGCTACACCTTC. Translation gives CASRRDSNYGYTF.

The gene calls are TRBV11-2 and TRBJ1-6; D is uncertain. Trimming removed 2 bases at V and 13 bases at J, with 15 bases between. This CDR3 spans 14 amino acids. In germline, CDR1 is SGHAT, CDR2 FQNNGV. The CDR3 here is CASSLQALVNPLHF. CDR3 DNA: TGTGCCAGCAGCTTACAGGCCCTGGTGAATCCCCTCCACTTT.

This chain connects TRBV5-6 to TRBJ1-5; D not certain. Per the germline V gene, CDR1 is SGHDT and CDR2 is YYEEEE. The CDR3 has 14 amino acids. V lost 4 bases, J lost 10 bases, and 18 bases lay in between. CDR3 region: CASSQVDAAYPQHF. The CDR3 DNA reads TGTGCCAGCAGCCAGGTAGATGCCGCTTATCCCCAGCATTTT.

This chain uses TRBV6-5 with TRBJ1-5; the D is unclear. Germline loops: CDR1 MNHEY, CDR2 SVGAGI. The CDR3 totals 15 residues. V lost 6 bases and J 0 bases, leaving 12 bases between the germline ends. The CDR3 here is CASSQAGNSNQPQHF. In nucleotides, the CDR3 is TGTGCCAGCAGCCAGGCGGGAAATAGCAATCAGCCCCAGCATTTT.

The V gene is TRBV2, the J gene TRBJ2-2; TRBD1 aligns across 7 bases. The CDR3 covers 15 residues. The trim removed 7 bases at V and 3 bases at J, leaving 8 bases unmatched. CDR1 SNHLY and CDR2 FYNNEI come from the germline V gene. The CDR3 here is CASTPGQTYTGELFF. The CDR3 nucleotides are TGTGCCAGCACCCCGGGACAGACCTACACCGGGGAGCTGTTTTTT. Variable domain in full (rest from reference TRBV2 and TRBJ2-2): EPEVTQTPSHQVTQMGQEVILRCVPISNHLYFYWYRQILGQKVEFLVSFYNNEISEKSEIFDDQFSVERPDGSNFTLKIRSTKLEDSAMYFCASTPGQTYTGELFFGEGSRLTVL.

V and J are TRBV9 and TRBJ2-1, with D perhaps matching TRBD2 (5 bases). V was cut by 1 base and J by 3 bases, with 11 bases left in between. The length of the CDR3 is 15 residues. Germline V gives CDR1 SGDLS, CDR2 YYNGEE. The CDR3 DNA is TGTGCCAGCAGCGTAAGGGCAGACTACTACAATGAGCAGTTCTTC. It codes for CASSVRADYYNEQFF.